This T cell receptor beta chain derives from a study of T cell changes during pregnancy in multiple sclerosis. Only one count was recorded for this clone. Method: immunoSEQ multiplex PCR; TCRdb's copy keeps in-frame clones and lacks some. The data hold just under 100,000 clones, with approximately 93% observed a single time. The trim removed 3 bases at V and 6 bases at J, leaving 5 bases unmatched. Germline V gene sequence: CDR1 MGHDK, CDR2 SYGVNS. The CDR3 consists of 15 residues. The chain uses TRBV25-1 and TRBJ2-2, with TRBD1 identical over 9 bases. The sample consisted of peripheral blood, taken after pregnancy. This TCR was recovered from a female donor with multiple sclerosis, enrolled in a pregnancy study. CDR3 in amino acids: CASSEGQGTAGELFF. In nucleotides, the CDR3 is TGTGCCAGCAGTGAGGGACAGGGTACGGCCGGGGAGCTGTTTTTT.